This TCR beta chain was identified during a study of blood T cells in healthy people across ages. Researchers isolated at least 6 million PBMCs per sample. Germline assignment: CDR1 LNHNV and CDR2 YYDKDF (reference sequence). Germline trimming cut 0 bases from V and 1 base from J; bases unmatched to any gene: 3. The CDR3 consists of 15 residues. The use of a sample-barcoded 5' primer and a J-beta primer mix characterized a second PCR of roughly 7 to 11 cycles. TCRdb independently ran MiXCR on the 5' RACE reads; one entry per CDR3 protein. The top ten hold just under 9% of the sample, which has 540,000 or so distinct CDR3 sequences, nearly 25% seen once. Study results and limitations: Diversity of TCR beta per million T cells declined in a roughly linear way with age.

This clonotype came up a few times. The antigen is not known. Separately, the same data were catalogued under a study of T cells of mothers and their children. That investigation notes: The study recruited a few healthy Caucasian mothers and their six children as donors. Several million TCR beta reads per child versus over 9 million per mother.

This clonotype was sampled from a boy aged 10-17 years in good health. The sequenced sample consisted of blood. The chain is built from TRBV15 and TRBJ2-7, with 7 bases identical to TRBD2. CDR3 sequence: CATSRERTRSYEQYF. CDR3 DNA sequence: TGTGCCACCAGCAGAGAGAGGACTAGATCCTACGAGCAGTACTTC.